These T cell receptor beta chains were read from a single sample in a study of cytomegalovirus exposure and HLA in healthy donors. The repertoire was sequenced with immunoSEQ multiplex PCR; TCRdb's copy has only in-frame clones and lacks some. The sample carries around 100,000 clones, more than 75% recorded once. The sequencing sample was made of PBMCs. The receptors were sampled from a woman in her late teens or twenties in good health and CMV-seropositive. CDR3s include the opening cysteine and the closing phenylalanine or tryptophan. The D gene is left open where the match is weak. Clone size is given for some rows only: seen once, a few or many times, or a class if the clone is expanded.

v_gene	j_gene	abundance	d_gene	CDR3aa	CDR3nt
TRBV27	TRBJ1-1	.	TRBD1	CASSYRGRFTEAFF	TGTGCCAGCAGTTACAGGGGAAGATTTACTGAAGCTTTCTTT
TRBV7-6	TRBJ2-7	.	.	CASREKTGTYEQYF	TGTGCCAGCAGAGAAAAGACAGGTACCTACGAGCAGTACTTC
TRBV7-9	TRBJ2-1	.	TRBD2	CASSLAAGAGHEQFF	TGTGCCAGCAGCTTAGCGGCGGGAGCCGGGCATGAGCAGTTCTTC
TRBV6-5	TRBJ2-2	few	.	CASSYGAIANTGELFF	TGTGCCAGCAGTTACGGTGCCATAGCGAACACCGGGGAGCTGTTTTTT
TRBV27	TRBJ2-2	.	TRBD2	CASSLMGGKTGELFF	TGTGCCAGCAGTTTAATGGGGGGGAAGACCGGGGAGCTGTTTTTT
TRBV29-1	TRBJ2-7	.	TRBD1	CSVATGALTYEQYF	TGCAGCGTTGCCACAGGGGCCCTTACCTACGAGCAGTACTTC
TRBV5-1	TRBJ2-7	.	TRBD1	CASSPRTWTGMKAYEQYF	TGCGCCAGCAGCCCTAGAACTTGGACAGGGATGAAGGCCTACGAGCAGTACTTC
TRBV10-2	TRBJ2-1	.	TRBD2	CASSESGLAGVFNEQFF	TGCGCCAGCAGTGAGTCGGGACTAGCGGGGGTCTTCAATGAGCAGTTCTTC
TRBV6-5	TRBJ1-2	.	.	CASSSLGHLSGGYTF	TGTGCCAGCAGTTCTTTGGGACACCTTTCGGGGGGCTACACCTTC
TRBV10-3	TRBJ1-5	.	.	CAISESRDQPQHF	TGTGCCATCAGTGAGTCAAGAGATCAGCCCCAGCATTTT
TRBV9	TRBJ2-7	once	TRBD2	CASSVAPSGGAVYEQYF	TGTGCCAGCAGCGTAGCCCCATCGGGAGGGGCGGTCTACGAGCAGTACTTC
TRBV6-5	TRBJ1-5	.	.	CASSYSSESNQPQHF	TGTGCCAGCAGTTACTCGAGCGAGAGCAATCAGCCCCAGCATTTT
TRBV27	TRBJ2-7	.	TRBD2	CASQWTSGPYEQYF	TGTGCCAGCCAATGGACTAGCGGTCCCTACGAGCAGTACTTC
TRBV19	TRBJ2-1	many	TRBD1	CASSTGQGGLASYNEQFF	TGTGCCAGTAGTACGGGACAGGGAGGTTTAGCGTCCTACAATGAGCAGTTCTTC
TRBV7-2	TRBJ2-1	few	TRBD2	CASSLVAGGRTEQFF	TGTGCCAGCAGCTTAGTTGCGGGGGGGCGAACTGAGCAGTTCTTC
TRBV5-6	TRBJ1-4	.	.	CASSLFSGEGTTNEKLFF	TGTGCCAGCAGCTTATTTTCAGGGGAGGGAACAACTAATGAAAAACTGTTTTTT
TRBV7-8	TRBJ2-2	.	TRBD2	CASSLVGLAGAGELFF	TGTGCCAGCAGCTTAGTAGGGCTAGCGGGAGCTGGGGAGCTGTTTTTT
TRBV5-6	TRBJ2-5	.	TRBD2	CASSPGLAGAQETQYF	TGTGCCAGCAGTCCGGGACTAGCGGGAGCCCAAGAGACCCAGTACTTC
TRBV28	TRBJ1-5	.	TRBD1	CASSFPRTGRSGQPQHF	TGTGCCAGCAGTTTCCCGCGGACAGGGAGGTCCGGCCAGCCCCAGCATTTT
TRBV27	TRBJ1-2	few	TRBD1	CASSLSSPIRRDRGYRGYGYTF	TGTGCCAGCAGTTTATCTTCTCCTATCAGACGGGACAGGGGATACCGCGGCTATGGCTACACCTTC
TRBV4-3	TRBJ2-5	medium-sized	.	CASSQATGEETQYF	TGCGCCAGCAGCCAGGCTACAGGCGAAGAGACCCAGTACTTC
TRBV6-1	TRBJ2-2	few	.	CASSELRNTGELFF	TGTGCCAGCAGTGAATTGCGGAACACCGGGGAGCTGTTTTTT
TRBV5-5	TRBJ2-7	.	TRBD1	CASSWVGTGNEQYF	TGTGCCAGCAGCTGGGTGGGGACAGGTAACGAGCAGTACTTC
TRBV5-4	TRBJ2-7	.	.	CASSPIGGRLEQYF	TGTGCCAGCAGTCCGATCGGGGGGCGCCTCGAGCAGTACTTC
TRBV15	TRBJ2-7	.	TRBD1	CATSRDETGGSYEQYF	TGTGCCACCAGCAGGGACGAGACAGGGGGTTCCTACGAGCAGTACTTC
TRBV4-3	TRBJ1-3	.	.	CASSQGWLSGNTIYF	TGCGCCAGCAGCCAAGGATGGCTTTCTGGAAACACCATATATTTT
TRBV10-3	TRBJ2-7	few	TRBD1	CAISESGTGGFEQYF	TGTGCCATCAGTGAATCCGGGACAGGGGGCTTCGAGCAGTACTTC
TRBV5-6	TRBJ2-7	.	TRBD2	CASSLRLAGWGSYEQYF	TGTGCCAGCAGCTTGCGGCTAGCGGGTTGGGGCTCCTACGAGCAGTACTTC
TRBV7-6	TRBJ2-7	.	TRBD1	CASSPPQILNRDRVYEQYF	TGTGCCAGCAGCCCACCACAAATACTCAACCGGGACAGGGTCTACGAGCAGTACTTC
TRBV7-9	TRBJ1-4	.	.	CASSPPRGGGNEKLFF	TGTGCCAGCAGCCCGCCAAGAGGTGGAGGTAATGAAAAACTGTTTTTT
TRBV5-8	TRBJ2-7	.	.	CASSLWDTGSYEQYF	TGTGCCAGCAGCTTGTGGGACACCGGCTCCTACGAGCAGTACTTC
TRBV5-1	TRBJ2-7	once	.	CASSWTESYEQYF	TGCGCCAGCAGCTGGACAGAATCCTACGAGCAGTACTTC
TRBV28	TRBJ1-5	.	.	CASSLLERGSNQPQHF	TGTGCCAGCAGTTTATTGGAAAGAGGGAGCAATCAGCCCCAGCATTTT
TRBV5-4	TRBJ2-7	.	TRBD2	CASSSAGAGEEQYF	TGTGCCAGCAGCTCAGCGGGGGCCGGGGAGGAGCAGTACTTC
TRBV9	TRBJ1-5	.	.	CASSAGGDPSGQPQHF	TGTGCCAGCAGCGCTGGTGGGGACCCCAGCGGGCAGCCCCAGCATTTT
TRBV7-8	TRBJ1-1	few	.	CASSQNTEAFF	TGTGCCAGCAGCCAGAACACTGAAGCTTTCTTT
TRBV7-3	TRBJ2-3	.	.	CASSLMASTDTQYF	TGTGCCAGCAGCTTAATGGCAAGCACAGATACGCAGTATTTT
TRBV29-1	TRBJ2-1	once	TRBD2	CSVEPQRGGIDEQFF	TGCAGCGTTGAACCCCAGCGGGGGGGGATCGATGAGCAGTTCTTC
TRBV10-3	TRBJ1-5	.	TRBD1	CAIRAGTGESNQPQHF	TGTGCCATCAGAGCGGGGACAGGGGAAAGCAATCAGCCCCAGCATTTT
TRBV15	TRBJ2-3	.	TRBD1	CATSIYRGQTDTQYF	TGTGCCACCAGCATTTACAGGGGCCAGACAGATACGCAGTATTTT
TRBV6-1	TRBJ1-1	few	.	CASSRQPNTEAFF	TGTGCCAGCAGTCGACAGCCTAACACTGAAGCTTTCTTT
TRBV9	TRBJ2-1	.	.	CASSVGPLVFF	TGTGCCAGCAGCGTAGGTCCCCTTGTGTTCTTC
TRBV7-9	TRBJ1-3	few	TRBD1	CASSPTGGERNTIYF	TGTGCCAGCAGCCCGACAGGGGGAGAAAGAAACACCATATATTTT
TRBV7-9	TRBJ1-2	few	.	CASSLDGGAQDGYTF	TGTGCCAGCAGCTTAGACGGGGGGGCGCAGGATGGCTACACCTTC
TRBV6-4	TRBJ2-3	.	TRBD2	CASSDSGTSGGADTQYF	TGTGCCAGCAGTGACTCCGGGACTAGCGGGGGGGCAGATACGCAGTATTTT
TRBV5-1	TRBJ1-2	.	TRBD1	CASSLLEGAKGYTF	TGCGCCAGCAGCTTGTTGGAGGGGGCTAAGGGCTACACCTTC
TRBV4-2	TRBJ2-1	.	TRBD2	CASSRTSGGSYNEQFF	TGTGCCAGCAGCCGGACTAGCGGGGGGAGCTACAATGAGCAGTTCTTC
TRBV5-6	TRBJ2-1	.	.	CASSLDGYNEQFF	TGTGCCAGCAGCTTGGACGGCTACAATGAGCAGTTCTTC
TRBV2	TRBJ2-1	.	TRBD1	CASSGDRVEYNEQFF	TGTGCCAGCAGTGGGGACAGGGTGGAATACAATGAGCAGTTCTTC
TRBV4-3	TRBJ2-1	.	.	CASSQAGEYNEQFF	TGCGCCAGCAGCCAAGCCGGGGAATACAATGAGCAGTTCTTC
TRBV4-1	TRBJ2-5	.	TRBD2	CASSQVGGETQYF	TGCGCCAGCAGCCAAGTGGGGGGGGAGACCCAGTACTTC
TRBV2	TRBJ2-1	.	TRBD2	CASSEGVLAGGRGNEQFF	TGTGCCAGCAGTGAAGGGGTCCTAGCGGGAGGCCGGGGGAATGAGCAGTTCTTC
TRBV2	TRBJ1-1	.	TRBD1	CASSQVTGTTEAFF	TGTGCCAGCAGTCAGGTGACAGGGACCACTGAAGCTTTCTTT
TRBV10-3	TRBJ2-3	.	.	CALASGTSTDTQYF	TGTGCCCTAGCGTCGGGGACTAGCACAGATACGCAGTATTTT
TRBV21-1	TRBJ2-3	.	.	CASSKKGDSTDTQYF	TGTGCCAGCAGCAAGAAGGGGGATAGCACAGATACGCAGTATTTT
TRBV9	TRBJ2-5	.	.	CASSVGQGPETQYF	TGTGCCAGCAGCGTCGGCCAGGGGCCTGAGACCCAGTACTTC
TRBV2	TRBJ2-7	once	TRBD1	CATTGGVSYEQYF	TGTGCGACAACAGGGGGTGTCTCCTACGAGCAGTACTTC
TRBV4-1	TRBJ2-1	.	TRBD1	CASSQGRLDPGQERYNEQFF	TGCGCCAGCAGCCAAGGCCGTCTCGACCCGGGACAGGAGAGATACAATGAGCAGTTCTTC
TRBV4-2	TRBJ1-4	.	.	CASSQDPSATNEKLFF	TGTGCCAGCAGCCAAGACCCTTCCGCAACTAATGAAAAACTGTTTTTT
TRBV6-6	TRBJ2-2	.	.	CASFFPYANTGELFF	TGTGCCAGTTTTTTCCCCTACGCGAACACCGGGGAGCTGTTTTTT